This T cell receptor beta chain was profiled in a study of shared clonotypes between healthy human individuals. The naive CD8 subset, CD45RO-negative cells positively selected for CCR7, excluded terminally differentiated effector memory CD45RA+ cells. Each of the donors was a healthy adult who was HIV-negative and had not had a recent acute infection or vaccination. Clones were read by immunoSEQ multiplex PCR, and TCRdb kept only the in-frame ones, dropping some. This sample has millions of clones, with roughly 91% found just once. Trimming at V came to 6 bases and at J to 3 bases, leaving 4 bases not matched to a gene. The CDR3 totals 13 residues. CDR1 and CDR2 (germline): MDHEN, SYDVKM.

The chain carries TRBV28 and TRBJ2-7; TRBD1 aligns across 8 bases. The sequenced sample was naive CD8+ T cells from PBMCs. The clonotype comes from a man aged 18-30 years in good health. Some clones in this sample may be carry-over from other donors' samples. CDR3 loop: CASRGQDDYEQYF. The CDR3 DNA is TGTGCCAGCAGGGGACAGGACGACTACGAGCAGTACTTC.